A single sample is the source of the 24 T cell receptor beta chains below, sequenced in a study of blood T cell repertoires in COVID-19. Libraries were prepared by immunoSEQ multiplex PCR; TCRdb keeps only in-frame clonotypes and omits some of them. Here the sample spans under 450,000 clones, approximately 88% being singletons. The sample comprised peripheral blood. The receptors were gathered from a woman aged 45-65 years with COVID-19, enrolled during active disease.

The chain combines TRBV2 with TRBJ1-2, with 9 bases identical to TRBD1. CDR1 SNHLY and CDR2 FYNNEI come from the germline V gene. The ends lost 6 bases at V and 2 bases at J; junction bases unmatched: 7. This CDR3 contains 15 residues. The CDR3 DNA follows: TGTGCCAGCAGCACACCTGGACAGGGGAACTATGGCTACACCTTC. Amino acid sequence: CASSTPGQGNYGYTF. The whole variable domain, remainder taken from reference TRBV2 and TRBJ1-2, is EPEVTQTPSHQVTQMGQEVILRCVPISNHLYFYWYRQILGQKVEFLVSFYNNEISEKSEIFDDQFSVERPDGSNFTLKIRSTKLEDSAMYFCASSTPGQGNYGYTFGSGTRLTVV.

This sequence joins TRBV12-5 and TRBJ2-1, with 10 nucleotides matching TRBD2. V dropped 9 bases and J dropped 2; count of bases not matched to a gene: 7. The CDR3 runs to 15 residues. Germline V gene lookup returns CDR1 LGHNT and CDR2 FRNRAP. In nucleotides, the CDR3 is TGTGCTAGCAGAATAAGCGGGGGGGCCTACAATGAGCAGTTCTTC. It translates to CASRISGGAYNEQFF.

This clone was seen only a few times. The rearrangement joins TRBV5-1 to TRBJ2-1, with D uncertain. CDR1 is SGHRS, CDR2 YFSETQ, per germline. Trimming took off 4 bases at V and 10 bases at J, with 12 bases between the two ends. CDR3 size: 12 residues. In nucleotides, the CDR3 is TGCGCCAGCAGCGTGCTGAATGCGGAGCAGTTCTTC. Amino acids: CASSVLNAEQFF.

This chain uses TRBV6-5 with TRBJ1-1; D not certain. V gave up 4 bases and J gave up 4 bases, with 13 bases separating them. This CDR3 contains 14 residues. Germline V gene lookup returns CDR1 MNHEY and CDR2 SVGAGI. CDR3 amino acids: CASSSRGRFTEAFF. The CDR3 region has the DNA TGTGCCAGCAGTTCCCGCGGTCGGTTCACTGAAGCTTTCTTT.

The chain couples TRBV30 to TRBJ2-1, with 9 bases lining up with TRBD1. Germline CDR1 GTSNPN, CDR2 SVGIG (reference sequence). Germline trimming cut 1 base from V and 5 bases from J; bases unmatched to any gene: 18. The length of the CDR3 is 19 residues. The CDR3 is CAWSGLYRGRPVGNNEQFF. The DNA for the CDR3 is TGTGCCTGGAGTGGCCTATACAGGGGGCGGCCGGTAGGAAACAATGAGCAGTTCTTC.

The chain employs TRBV3-1 (or the pseudogene TRBV3-2) and TRBJ2-7, with TRBD2 matching 8 bases. This CDR3 spans 16 amino acids. Unmatched junction bases numbered 11, after V lost 4 bases and J lost 3 bases. Germline CDR1 LGHDT, CDR2 YNNKEL (reference sequence). The CDR3 spells CASSLGLAGTGYEQYF. CDR3 DNA: TGTGCCAGCAGCCTCGGACTAGCCGGGACCGGCTACGAGCAGTACTTC.

The genes are TRBV5-4 and TRBJ1-2; D not resolved. The CDR3 is 13 residues long. Germline CDR1 SGHNT, CDR2 YYREEE (reference sequence). V was cut by 4 bases and J by 7 bases, with 14 bases left in between. CDR3 nucleotide sequence: TGTGCCAGCAGCCCAGATGCGGGCCGTGGCTACACCTTC. Its protein product is CASSPDAGRGYTF.

CDR3 residues: CAWSVPGQGIVGEKLFF. Here the CDR3 DNA reads TGTGCCTGGAGTGTACCGGGACAGGGGATCGTCGGGGAAAAACTGTTTTTT. The chain employs TRBV30 and TRBJ1-4; 10 bases map to TRBD1. The germline V gene has CDR1 GTSNPN and CDR2 SVGIG (reference sequence). CDR3 size: 17 residues. The J segment lost 8 bases and the V segment lost 0 bases, leaving 12 bases of the junction unmatched.

The rearrangement uses TRBV6-5 and TRBJ1-4, with TRBD1 identical over 8 bases. In germline, CDR1 is MNHEY, CDR2 SVGAGI. The V segment lost 6 bases and the J segment 8 bases; nucleotides outside the gene matches: 8. This CDR3 has 14 residues. The CDR3 loop reads CASRTAGGQEKLFF. DNA of the CDR3: TGTGCCAGCAGAACGGCAGGGGGCCAGGAAAAACTGTTTTTT.

The rearrangement joins TRBV5-4 to TRBJ2-7; 8 bases align to TRBD2. CDR3 length: 12 residues. The germline gives CDR1 SGHNT, CDR2 YYREEE (reference sequence). V was pared by 2 bases and J by 9 bases, with 4 bases of the junction left unmatched. CDR3 residues: CASSFGGGGQYF. In nucleotides, the CDR3 is TGTGCCAGCAGCTTCGGGGGGGGCGGGCAGTACTTC.

The CDR3 is CATSRGSRGETQYF. The CDR3 nucleotides are TGTGCCACCAGCAGAGGCAGCAGAGGGGAGACCCAGTACTTC. The rearrangement joins TRBV15 to TRBJ2-5, with a possible D match to TRBD2 (5 bases). The germline V gene encodes CDR1 LNHNV and CDR2 YYDKDF (reference sequence). CDR3 length: 14 amino acids. V was cut by 1 base and J by 5 bases, with 11 bases left in between.

This chain links TRBV11-1 with TRBJ1-3; D is undetermined. V was cut by 5 bases and J by 0 bases, with 11 bases left in between. From germline, CDR1 is SGHAT and CDR2 FQDESV (reference sequence). This CDR3 is built from 15 residues. The CDR3 bases are TGTGCCAGCAGCCTAGGCCAGGCCTCTGGAAACACCATATATTTT. It is translated as CASSLGQASGNTIYF. Filled out from reference TRBV11-1 and TRBJ1-3, the complete variable domain reads EAEVAQSPRYKITEKSQAVAFWCDPISGHATLYWYRQILGQGPELLVQFQDESVVDDSQLPKDRFSAERLKGVDSTLKIQPAELGDSAMYLCASSLGQASGNTIYFGEGSWLTVV.

The V gene is TRBV2, the J gene TRBJ2-3; TRBD2 agrees at 12 bases. J was trimmed by 3 bases and V by 5 bases; bases with no gene match: 3. The germline V gene encodes CDR1 SNHLY and CDR2 FYNNEI. The CDR3 is 15 amino acids. CDR3 protein: CASSRLAGVTDTQYF. CDR3 sequence (DNA): TGTGCCAGCAGTCGACTAGCGGGGGTGACAGATACGCAGTATTTT.

This clone was seen a handful of times. The V gene is TRBV5-4, the J gene TRBJ1-2; 9 bases line up with TRBD1. Per the germline V gene, CDR1 is SGHNT and CDR2 is YYREEE (reference sequence). V lost 4 bases, J lost 2 bases, and 3 bases stayed unmatched. The CDR3 length is 14 residues. This CDR3 reads CASSRQGVNYGYTF. The CDR3 nucleotides are TGTGCCAGCAGCCGACAGGGGGTGAACTATGGCTACACCTTC.

The genes are TRBV7-6 and TRBJ2-3, with D maybe TRBD2 (5 bases). This CDR3 contains 15 residues. Looked up from germline, CDR1 is SGHVS and CDR2 is FNYEAQ. The germline V and J ends were trimmed by 4 bases and 1 base, with 12 bases remaining between them. CDR3 DNA: TGTGCCAGCAGCTCCACGAATAGCGGCACAGATACGCAGTATTTT. Translation: CASSSTNSGTDTQYF.

The chain employs TRBV7-9 and TRBJ1-2, with 7 bases identical to TRBD1. V lost 1 base, J lost 3 bases, and 5 bases stayed unmatched. This CDR3 contains 15 residues. From germline, CDR1 is SEHNR and CDR2 FQNEAQ (reference sequence). CDR3 DNA sequence: TGTGCCAGCAGCTTAGGGTTTACAGGGGACTATGGCTACACCTTC. Protein product: CASSLGFTGDYGYTF.

The chain links TRBV18 to TRBJ1-3; a weak D match, TRBD1 (5 bases). CDR1 and CDR2 (germline): KGHSH, LQKENI. The CDR3 covers 15 residues. The V end lost 4 bases, the J end lost 0 bases, and 10 bases lay between the germline ends. CDR3 protein: CASSQGTRSGNTIYF. CDR3 DNA: TGTGCCAGCTCACAGGGGACTCGCTCTGGAAACACCATATATTTT.

This chain links TRBV7-2 with TRBJ1-5; 7 bases line up with TRBD1. V gave up 1 base and J gave up 5 bases; unmatched junction bases: 5. The CDR3 totals 15 residues. The V gene's germline CDR1 is SGHTA and CDR2 FQGNSA. This chain's CDR3 is CASSLESGGHQPQHF. In DNA form, the CDR3 reads TGTGCCAGCAGCTTAGAATCAGGGGGGCATCAGCCCCAGCATTTT.

This chain links TRBV30 with TRBJ2-1; 7 nucleotides match TRBD1. The CDR3 sequence is 13 residues long. Germline V gives CDR1 GTSNPN, CDR2 SVGIG (reference sequence). V trimming: 4 bases; J trimming: 6 bases; junction bases outside the gene matches: 6. This CDR3 reads CAWNSGQANEQFF. In DNA, the CDR3 is TGTGCCTGGAACTCAGGACAGGCCAATGAGCAGTTCTTC.

This clone occurred once. This chain joins TRBV30 and TRBJ1-2, with D maybe TRBD1 (5 bases). The CDR3 runs 12 residues. Trimming removed 3 bases from V and 3 bases from J, with 8 bases in between. Germline V gives CDR1 GTSNPN, CDR2 SVGIG (reference sequence). CDR3 amino acids: CAWSRVDYGYTF. The DNA for the CDR3 is TGTGCCTGGAGCAGGGTGGACTATGGCTACACCTTC.

This chain links TRBV27 with TRBJ1-1; possible D gene TRBD1, 5 bases. Germline V lookup: CDR1 MNHEY, CDR2 SMNVEV (reference sequence). The CDR3 extends over 14 amino acids. The ends were cut back, 6 bases at V and 3 bases at J, with 14 bases in the middle. The CDR3 reads CASRRRGPDTEAFF. CDR3 DNA: TGTGCCAGCAGACGAAGGGGTCCCGACACTGAAGCTTTCTTT.

Here the CDR3 reads CASSTIPAGPSKNIQYF. In nucleotides, the CDR3 is TGTGCCAGCAGTACAATCCCAGCGGGGCCGTCCAAAAACATTCAGTACTTC. This chain links TRBV6-2 or TRBV6-3 with TRBJ2-4, with TRBD2 identical over 7 bases. V shed 5 bases, J shed 2 bases, and the junction held 12 bases outside the gene matches. This CDR3 spans 17 amino acids. The germline V gene has CDR1 MNHEY and CDR2 SVGEGT.

This clone has at least ten counts. The chain combines TRBV3-1 (or the pseudogene TRBV3-2) with TRBJ2-7, with 10 bases matching TRBD2. J lost 2 bases, V lost 0 bases, and 13 bases had no gene match. Germline-derived CDR1 and CDR2 are LGHDT and YNNKEL (reference sequence). The CDR3 contains 19 residues. Here the CDR3 DNA reads TGTGCCAGCAGCCAAGATACCGAAAGCGGGGGGGACAGACCCTACGAGCAGTACTTC. Its translation: CASSQDTESGGDRPYEQYF.

This chain links TRBV5-1 with TRBJ2-6, with 9 bases fitting TRBD1. The germline gives CDR1 SGHRS, CDR2 YFSETQ. Trimming removed 0 bases from V and 2 bases from J; junction bases left unmatched: 12. The CDR3 spans 20 residues. Here the CDR3 reads CASSLEPSYGTGTGANVLTF. The DNA for the CDR3 is TGCGCCAGCAGCTTGGAACCCTCCTATGGGACAGGGACTGGGGCCAACGTCCTGACTTTC.